A single sample gave rise to the 32 T cell receptor beta chains below, sequenced in a study of chemoradiotherapy in HPV16-positive cancers. Sequencing was performed with immunoSEQ multiplex PCR; in TCRdb, only in-frame clones are kept and a portion is missing. The sample shows about a thousand clones, 65% to 90% of them seen only once. The sequencing used tumor tissue, collected from a patient who underwent chemoradiotherapy. The receptors stem from a human donor with HPV-associated anogenital cancer.

The chain links TRBV5-1 to TRBJ1-2; no definite D call. The CDR3 is 14 amino acids. Germline V gene lookup returns CDR1 SGHRS and CDR2 YFSETQ. Between the trimmed V and J ends, which lost 3 bases and 3 bases, there was a span of 12 bases. In DNA, the CDR3 is TGCGCCAGCAGCTCGGACGGTTCGTACTATGGCTACACCTTC. This encodes CASSSDGSYYGYTF.

The chain has TRBV7-2 and TRBJ1-6; D ambiguous. The CDR3 consists of 13 residues. Germline assignment: CDR1 SGHTA and CDR2 FQGNSA. V was clipped by 1 base and J by 9 bases, with 7 bases between them. CDR3 in amino acids: CASSLVEVSPLHF. The CDR3 DNA sequence: TGTGCCAGCAGCTTAGTTGAGGTTTCACCCCTCCACTTT.

The chain combines TRBV29-1 with TRBJ2-7; the match to TRBD2 covers 7 bases. The CDR3 is made up of 13 amino acids. V was clipped by 6 bases and J by 2 bases; unmatched bases: 7. Looked up from germline, CDR1 is SQVTM and CDR2 is ANQGSEA. The CDR3 region has the DNA TGCAGCGTCCTCGCGGGAGAAACCTACGAGCAGTACTTC. Amino acid sequence: CSVLAGETYEQYF.

The J gene is TRBJ2-3, the V gene TRBV5-1; D unclear. The CDR3 contains 14 residues. Trimming shortened V by 4 bases and J by 5 bases, and 14 bases separated the two germline ends. Germline assignment: CDR1 SGHRS and CDR2 YFSETQ. This CDR3 is CASSLRTGRDTQYF. In nucleotides, the CDR3 is TGCGCCAGCAGCCTACGGACGGGCAGAGATACGCAGTATTTT.

This rearrangement joins TRBV7-9 to TRBJ2-7; 10 bases fit TRBD1. This CDR3 comprises 15 residues. Per germline, CDR1 SEHNR and CDR2 FQNEAQ (reference sequence). With 5 bases clipped from V and 1 base from J, the junction kept 5 bases outside the gene matches. The CDR3 sequence: CASSPDRGRSYEQYF. CDR3 nucleotide sequence: TGTGCCAGCAGCCCCGACAGGGGGCGATCCTACGAGCAGTACTTC.

The V call is TRBV30, the J call TRBJ1-5; no firm D call. The V gene's germline CDR1 is GTSNPN and CDR2 SVGIG (reference sequence). The CDR3 is made up of 13 amino acids. The V end lost 0 bases, the J end lost 5 bases, and 8 bases lay between the germline ends. CDR3 DNA sequence: TGTGCCTGGAGTGTTGCCGAATATCAGCCCCAGCATTTT. This sequence encodes CAWSVAEYQPQHF.

The rearrangement links TRBV7-9 to TRBJ1-3, with D uncertain. V was trimmed by 8 bases and J by 0 bases, leaving 14 bases between them. The germline V gene has CDR1 SEHNR and CDR2 FQNEAQ (reference sequence). The CDR3 loop spans 15 amino acids. This chain's CDR3 is CASAHDGSSGNTIYF. Written as DNA, the CDR3 is TGTGCCAGCGCGCACGACGGGAGCTCTGGAAACACCATATATTTT.

The count of this clone is one. The V call is TRBV7-9, the J call TRBJ2-3; TRBD2 matches 7 bases. In germline, CDR1 is SEHNR, CDR2 FQNEAQ (reference sequence). Unmatched junction bases numbered 3, after V lost 5 bases and J lost 4 bases. The CDR3 extends over 13 amino acids. The CDR3 loop is CASSLSGPDTQYF. The CDR3, as DNA: TGTGCCAGCAGCCTTAGCGGGCCAGATACGCAGTATTTT. Full variable domain (missing parts from reference TRBV7-9 and TRBJ2-3): DTGVSQNPRHKITKRGQNVTFRCDPISEHNRLYWYRQTLGQGPEFLTYFQNEAQLEKSRLLSDRFSAERPKGSFSTLEIQRTEQGDSAMYLCASSLSGPDTQYFGPGTRLTVL.

CDR3 DNA: TGTGCCAGCAGAGAAAGGGGTAACACCGGGGAGCTGTTTTTT. Translation gives CASRERGNTGELFF. The J gene is TRBJ2-2, the V gene TRBV11-3; TRBD1 is a possible D gene (5 bases). Trimming stripped 6 bases from V and 2 bases from J, with 10 bases between. CDR3 size: 14 residues. Germline CDR1 and CDR2: SGHNT and YENEEA.

CDR3 DNA sequence: TGTGCCAGCAGCTTATCCCCCCTGAGGCAGCCCCAGCATTTT. Translating it yields CASSLSPLRQPQHF. The gene calls are TRBV7-2 and TRBJ1-5; no reliable D call. This CDR3 is built from 14 residues. Trimming removed 2 bases from V and 7 bases from J, with 12 bases in between. The germline V gene has CDR1 SGHTA and CDR2 FQGNSA.

The rearrangement links TRBV7-6 to TRBJ2-7; 9 positions match TRBD2. The V segment lost 0 bases and the J segment 6 bases; nucleotides outside the gene matches: 3. The CDR3 runs to 14 residues. Germline loops: CDR1 SGHVS, CDR2 FNYEAQ. The CDR3 spells CASSLAAGGVEQYF. CDR3 nucleotide sequence: TGTGCCAGCAGCTTAGCAGCGGGAGGAGTCGAGCAGTACTTC.

The V call is TRBV5-6, the J call TRBJ1-1, with unresolved D. Germline lookup yields CDR1 SGHDT and CDR2 YYEEEE. The V end was cut by 0 bases, the J end by 1 base, with 7 bases between. This CDR3 is built from 14 residues. The CDR3 DNA sequence: TGTGCCAGCAGCTTGGCCGGAGGGAACACTGAAGCTTTCTTT. Protein: CASSLAGGNTEAFF.

The J gene is TRBJ2-3, the V gene TRBV27; D is perhaps TRBD1 or TRBD2 (5 bases each). Trimming took 6 bases from V and 6 from J, leaving 19 bases between them. The CDR3 contains 15 residues. Germline CDR1 MNHEY, CDR2 SMNVEV (reference sequence). As DNA, the CDR3 is TGTGCCAGCAGGAAAACACGAGGGGTACCGGATACGCAGTATTTT. Translating gives CASRKTRGVPDTQYF.

V usage is TRBV5-4 and J usage is TRBJ2-1, with D uncertain. The CDR3 extends over 15 amino acids. V was pared by 3 bases and J by 8 bases, with 18 bases between. Germline V lookup: CDR1 SGHNT, CDR2 YYREEE (reference sequence). CDR3 sequence reads: CASSSYSSVGYEQFF. CDR3 bases: TGTGCCAGCAGCTCATACTCGTCCGTGGGGTATGAGCAGTTCTTC.

The J gene is TRBJ2-7, the V gene TRBV7-8, with D perhaps TRBD1 (6 bases). The germline CDR1 and CDR2 sequences are SGHVS and FQNEAQ. V was clipped by 0 bases and J by 2 bases, with 14 bases between them. The CDR3 length is 16 residues. The CDR3 region is CASSLAIGQLTYEQYF. Written as DNA, the CDR3 is TGTGCCAGCAGCTTAGCGATCGGACAGCTAACCTACGAGCAGTACTTC. The full variable domain, completed using reference TRBV7-8 and TRBJ2-7, is GAGVSQSPRYKVAKRGQDVALRCDPISGHVSLFWYQQALGQGPEFLTYFQNEAQLDKSGLPSDRFFAERPEGSVSTLKIQRTQQEDSAVYLCASSLAIGQLTYEQYFGPGTRLTVT.

The J gene is TRBJ2-3, the V gene TRBV28, with TRBD2 matching over 7 bases. There are 15 residues in the CDR3. V lost 6 bases, J lost 3 bases, and 9 bases stayed unmatched. Germline CDR1 MDHEN, CDR2 SYDVKM. The CDR3 DNA reads as TGTGCCAGCAGCTCCCCCGCTAGCGGTACAGATACGCAGTATTTT. This translates into CASSSPASGTDTQYF.

V gene TRBV7-2 combines with J gene TRBJ2-6, with D unresolved. Trimming pared 5 bases from V and 0 bases from J, leaving 17 bases between. The length of the CDR3 is 18 residues. In germline, CDR1 is SGHTA, CDR2 FQGNSA. The CDR3 region is CASSPYVGTSSGANVLTF. The CDR3, as DNA: TGTGCCAGCAGCCCCTATGTGGGCACATCCTCTGGGGCCAACGTCCTGACTTTC.

This clone has a handful of counts. The chain recombines TRBV5-6 with TRBJ1-5; D ambiguous. Germline CDR1 and CDR2: SGHDT and YYEEEE. The CDR3 runs to 15 residues. The ends were cut back, 4 bases at V and 7 bases at J, with 18 bases in the middle. The CDR3 here is CASSTGNILQQPQHF. CDR3 sequence (DNA): TGTGCCAGCAGCACCGGGAACATCCTTCAACAGCCCCAGCATTTT.

The V gene is TRBV14, the J gene TRBJ1-6, with 7 bases lining up with TRBD1. This CDR3 is 13 amino acids long. With V trimmed by 3 bases and J by 7 bases, 0 bases remained unmatched. The V gene's germline CDR1 is SGHDN and CDR2 FVKESK. This chain's CDR3 is CASSHRGNSPLHF. DNA for the CDR3: TGTGCCAGCAGCCACAGGGGGAATTCACCCCTCCACTTT. The complete variable domain, with remaining parts taken from reference TRBV14 and TRBJ1-6, reads EAGVTQFPSHSVIEKGQTVTLRCDPISGHDNLYWYRRVMGKEIKFLLHFVKESKQDESGMPNNRFLAERTGGTYSTLKVQPAELEDSGVYFCASSHRGNSPLHFGNGTRLTVT.

This CDR3 reads CASSEQGWNGYTF. The CDR3 region has the DNA TGTGCCAGCAGCGAACAGGGCTGGAATGGCTACACCTTC. The gene calls are TRBV6-5 and TRBJ1-2; TRBD1 is a possible D gene (6 bases). Trimming cost V 6 bases and J 6 bases, with 14 bases left between them. The V gene's germline CDR1 is MNHEY and CDR2 SVGAGI. The CDR3 has 13 residues.

The chain recombines TRBV10-2 with TRBJ2-3; 10 bases agree with TRBD2. Germline values: CDR1 WSHSY, CDR2 SAAADI. The CDR3 runs 15 residues. V lost 6 bases and J lost 4; bases outside the gene matches: 7. The CDR3 loop is CASREAGGSPDTQYF. The CDR3 DNA follows: TGCGCCAGCAGGGAAGCGGGGGGGAGCCCAGATACGCAGTATTTT.

The chain joins TRBV11-3 to TRBJ2-7; 10 bases fit TRBD2. The CDR3 is 16 amino acids. The ends lost 5 bases at V and 4 bases at J; junction bases unmatched: 11. CDR1 and CDR2 (germline): SGHNT, YENEEA. The CDR3 protein is CASSPGRGLADYEQYF. The DNA for the CDR3 is TGTGCCAGCAGCCCGGGTCGTGGACTAGCGGATTACGAGCAGTACTTC.

The CDR3 loop reads CASTASRWNTEAFF. The CDR3 DNA is TGTGCCAGCACCGCCTCCAGGTGGAACACTGAAGCTTTCTTT. This chain connects TRBV28 to TRBJ1-1; D ambiguous. In germline, CDR1 is MDHEN, CDR2 SYDVKM. Deletions cut 7 bases from V and 1 base from J, with 13 bases between. The CDR3 has 14 residues.

The sample holds a few counts of this clone. The rearrangement links TRBV15 to TRBJ1-2; weak D call: TRBD1 (6 bases). The CDR3 consists of 15 residues. The ends were cut back, 6 bases at V and 4 bases at J, with 18 bases in the middle. Germline CDR1 LNHNV, CDR2 YYDKDF (reference sequence). For the CDR3, the DNA is TGTGCCACCAGATCTACTTCAGGGGTTTCCTATGGCTACACCTTC. Translating gives CATRSTSGVSYGYTF.

This clone has a single count. The chain is built from TRBV6-5 and TRBJ1-2; D is uncertain. The CDR3 spans 13 residues. V lost 5 bases and J lost 7, with 14 bases in between. Germline loops: CDR1 MNHEY, CDR2 SVGAGI. The CDR3 region is CASSRMADTGYTF. Here the CDR3 DNA reads TGTGCCAGCAGTCGGATGGCAGACACTGGCTACACCTTC.

The gene calls are TRBV6-5 and TRBJ2-7; D may correspond to TRBD1 or TRBD2 (5 bases each). The germline V gene encodes CDR1 MNHEY and CDR2 SVGAGI. The V and J ends lost 3 bases and 11 bases respectively, with 11 bases between them. The CDR3 sequence is 11 residues long. The CDR3 here is CASSYPGREYF. CDR3 nucleotides: TGTGCCAGCAGTTATCCGGGGCGAGAGTACTTC.

The V and J genes are TRBV7-9 and TRBJ1-2; 12 nucleotides line up with TRBD1. CDR3 length: 14 amino acids. The V segment lost 2 bases and the J segment 7 bases; nucleotides outside the gene matches: 2. Germline lookup yields CDR1 SEHNR and CDR2 FQNEAQ (reference sequence). CDR3 protein: CASSLRDRGLGYTF. CDR3 in DNA: TGTGCCAGCAGCTTAAGGGACAGGGGGCTTGGCTACACCTTC.

This clone has a single count. The chain carries TRBV19 and TRBJ1-2, with TRBD1 matching over 9 bases. CDR3 size: 14 residues. Unmatched junction bases numbered 9, after V lost 6 bases and J lost 7 bases. Germline lookup yields CDR1 LNHDA and CDR2 SQIVND (reference sequence). In DNA form, the CDR3 reads TGTGCCAGTAGAACGTCGGGACAGGGATTTGGCTACACCTTC. Its translation: CASRTSGQGFGYTF.

This chain links TRBV7-9 with TRBJ2-7, with 7 bases fitting TRBD1. CDR3 length: 13 residues. Germline loops: CDR1 SEHNR, CDR2 FQNEAQ (reference sequence). Losses at the gene ends were 5 bases for V and 2 bases for J; bases not matched to a gene: 3. The CDR3, as DNA: TGTGCCAGCAGCAGGGGACAGCCCTACGAGCAGTACTTC. Its protein is CASSRGQPYEQYF.

The chain couples TRBV19 to TRBJ2-1; D gene ambiguous. Germline CDR1 LNHDA, CDR2 SQIVND (reference sequence). Trimming took 6 bases from V and 5 from J, leaving 5 bases between them. The CDR3 runs 11 residues. The CDR3 loop reads CASRLNNEQFF. CDR3 in DNA: TGTGCCAGTAGGCTCAACAATGAGCAGTTCTTC. Complete variable domain (other parts from reference TRBV19 and TRBJ2-1): DGGITQSPKYLFRKEGQNVTLSCEQNLNHDAMYWYRQDPGQGLRLIYYSQIVNDFQKGDIAEGYSVSREKKESFPLTVTSAQKNPTAFYLCASRLNNEQFFGPGTRLTVL.

V gene TRBV7-9 combines with J gene TRBJ1-1; D ambiguous. CDR1 is SEHNR and CDR2 is FQNEAQ in the germline V gene (reference sequence). The CDR3 spans 14 residues. V gave up 7 bases and J gave up 3 bases, with 15 bases separating them. CDR3: CASTLSSPDTEAFF. DNA for the CDR3: TGTGCCAGCACTCTTTCTTCCCCGGACACTGAAGCTTTCTTT.

The chain combines TRBV5-1 with TRBJ1-4, with D hard to call. The CDR3 extends over 15 amino acids. V was cut by 4 bases and J by 0 bases, with 10 bases left in between. Germline lookup yields CDR1 SGHRS and CDR2 YFSETQ. The CDR3 protein is CASSLEVPTNEKLFF. The CDR3 bases are TGCGCCAGCAGCCTCGAAGTCCCAACTAATGAAAAACTGTTTTTT.